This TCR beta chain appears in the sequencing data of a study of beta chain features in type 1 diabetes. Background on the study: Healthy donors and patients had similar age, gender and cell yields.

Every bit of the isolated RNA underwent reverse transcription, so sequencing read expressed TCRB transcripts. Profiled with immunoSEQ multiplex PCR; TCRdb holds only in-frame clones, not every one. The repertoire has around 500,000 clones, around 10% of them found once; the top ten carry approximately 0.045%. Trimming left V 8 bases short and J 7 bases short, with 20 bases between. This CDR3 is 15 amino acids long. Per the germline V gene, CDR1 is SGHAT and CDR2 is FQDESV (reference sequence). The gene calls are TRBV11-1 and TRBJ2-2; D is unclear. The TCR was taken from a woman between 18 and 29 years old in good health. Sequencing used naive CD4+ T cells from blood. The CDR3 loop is CASYRSGSLGGELFF. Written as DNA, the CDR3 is TGTGCCAGCTATCGGAGTGGCAGCCTCGGCGGGGAGCTGTTTTTT.